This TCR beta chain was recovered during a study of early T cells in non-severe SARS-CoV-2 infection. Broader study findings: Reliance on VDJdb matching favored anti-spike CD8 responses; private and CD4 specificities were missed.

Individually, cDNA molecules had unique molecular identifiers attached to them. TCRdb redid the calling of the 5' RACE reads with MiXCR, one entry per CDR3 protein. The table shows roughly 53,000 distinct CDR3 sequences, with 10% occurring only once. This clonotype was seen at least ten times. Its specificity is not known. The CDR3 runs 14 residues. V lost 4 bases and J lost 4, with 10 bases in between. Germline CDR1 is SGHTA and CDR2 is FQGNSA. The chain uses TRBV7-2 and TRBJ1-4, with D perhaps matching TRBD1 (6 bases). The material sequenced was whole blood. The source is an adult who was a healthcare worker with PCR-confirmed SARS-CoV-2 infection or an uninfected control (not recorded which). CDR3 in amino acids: CASSWDTRNEKLFF. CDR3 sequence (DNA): TGTGCCAGCAGCTGGGACACGCGTAATGAAAAACTGTTTTTT.